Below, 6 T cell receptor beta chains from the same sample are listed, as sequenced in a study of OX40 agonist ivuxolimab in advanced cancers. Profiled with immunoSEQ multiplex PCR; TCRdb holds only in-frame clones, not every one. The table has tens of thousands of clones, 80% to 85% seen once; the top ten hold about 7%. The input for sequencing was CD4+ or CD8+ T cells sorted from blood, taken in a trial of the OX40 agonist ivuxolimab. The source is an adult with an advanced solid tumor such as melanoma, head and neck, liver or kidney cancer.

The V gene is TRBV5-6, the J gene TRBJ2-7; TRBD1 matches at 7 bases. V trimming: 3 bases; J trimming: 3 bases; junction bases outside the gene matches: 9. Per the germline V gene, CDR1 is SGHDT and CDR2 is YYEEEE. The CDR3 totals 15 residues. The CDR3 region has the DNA TGTGCCAGCAGCTCGGAACCGGGACAGCACTACGAGCAGTACTTC. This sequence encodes CASSSEPGQHYEQYF.

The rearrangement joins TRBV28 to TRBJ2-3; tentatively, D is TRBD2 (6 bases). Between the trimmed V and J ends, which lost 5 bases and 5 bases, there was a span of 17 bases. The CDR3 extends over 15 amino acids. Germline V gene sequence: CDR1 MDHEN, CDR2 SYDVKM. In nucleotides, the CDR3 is TGTGCCAGCAGTACCAGGGACTCCTCTCGAGATACGCAGTATTTT. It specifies CASSTRDSSRDTQYF.

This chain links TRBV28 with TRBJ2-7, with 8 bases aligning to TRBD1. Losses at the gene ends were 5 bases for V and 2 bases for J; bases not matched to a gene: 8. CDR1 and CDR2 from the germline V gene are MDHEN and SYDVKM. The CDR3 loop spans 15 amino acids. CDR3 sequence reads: CASSTFGQGPYEQYV. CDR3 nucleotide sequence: TGTGCCAGCAGTACCTTCGGACAGGGCCCCTACGAGCAGTACGTC.

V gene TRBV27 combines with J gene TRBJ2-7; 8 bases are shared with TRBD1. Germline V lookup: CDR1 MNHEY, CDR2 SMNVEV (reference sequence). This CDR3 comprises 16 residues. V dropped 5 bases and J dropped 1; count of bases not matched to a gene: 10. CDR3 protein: CASSPSTGVRSYEQYV. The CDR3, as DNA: TGTGCCAGCAGTCCCTCGACAGGGGTGAGATCCTACGAGCAGTACGTC.

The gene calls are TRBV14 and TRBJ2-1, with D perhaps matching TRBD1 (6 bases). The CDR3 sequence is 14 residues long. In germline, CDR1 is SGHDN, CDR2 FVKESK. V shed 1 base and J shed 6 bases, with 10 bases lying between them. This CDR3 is CASSQVQGPNEQFF. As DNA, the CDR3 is TGTGCCAGCAGCCAAGTTCAGGGGCCCAATGAGCAGTTCTTC.

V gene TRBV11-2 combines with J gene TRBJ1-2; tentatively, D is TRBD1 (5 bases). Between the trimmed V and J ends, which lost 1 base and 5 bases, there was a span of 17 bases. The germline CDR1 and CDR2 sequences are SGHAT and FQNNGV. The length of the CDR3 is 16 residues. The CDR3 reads CASSLGGASIKYGYTF. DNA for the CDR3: TGTGCCAGCAGCTTAGGTGGGGCTTCCATCAAGTATGGCTACACCTTC.